This T cell receptor beta chain originates from a study of cytomegalovirus exposure and HLA in healthy donors. A multiplex PCR was run with 60 Vbeta primers and 13 Jbeta primers. Method: immunoSEQ multiplex PCR; TCRdb's copy keeps in-frame clones and lacks some. The repertoire holds some 83,000 clones, with 70% to 75% as singletons. Study-wide results and caveats: Later analysis demonstrated an association between a missense DCLRE1C variant and TCR beta V- and J-gene trimming.

Healthy people donating bone marrow made up the donors. Germline V lookup: CDR1 LNHDA, CDR2 SQIVND (reference sequence). This CDR3 region has 13 residues. The V end lost 5 bases, the J end lost 5 bases, and 11 bases lay between the germline ends. In regard to this clone: The antigen remains undetermined.

The sequence was collected from a man aged 55 to 70 in good health and CMV-seronegative. This rearrangement joins TRBV19 to TRBJ2-3, with D perhaps TRBD2 (5 bases). The material sequenced was PBMCs. This chain's CDR3 is CASSFGGGDTQYF. The CDR3 bases are TGTGCCAGTAGTTTTGGAGGAGGAGATACGCAGTATTTT. Full variable domain (rest looked up from reference TRBV19 and TRBJ2-3): DGGITQSPKYLFRKEGQNVTLSCEQNLNHDAMYWYRQDPGQGLRLIYYSQIVNDFQKGDIAEGYSVSREKKESFPLTVTSAQKNPTAFYLCASSFGGGDTQYFGPGTRLTVL.